Below are 20 T cell receptor beta chains sequenced from a single sample in a study of Ad26.COV2.S vaccination and SARS-CoV-2 variants. Profiling relied on immunoSEQ multiplex PCR, and the TCRdb table lists in-frame clones only, not all of them. This sample has 87,000 or so clones, with less than 85% found just once. The material was peripheral blood, obtained after recovery from COVID-19. The receptors originated from a human donor who had recovered from COVID-19.

The table lists this clone with a count of one. The chain has TRBV29-1 and TRBJ2-7, with 7 bases identical to TRBD1. V lost 8 bases to trimming and J lost 3 bases; unmatched junction nucleotides: 16. The germline CDR1 and CDR2 sequences are SQVTM and ANQGSEA. This CDR3 spans 15 amino acids. The CDR3 is CSFKNGTANFYEQYF. CDR3 nucleotide sequence: TGCAGCTTCAAAAATGGGACAGCAAACTTCTACGAGCAGTACTTC.

The rearrangement joins TRBV24-1 to TRBJ2-2; 10 positions match TRBD1. The CDR3 covers 15 residues. The J segment lost 6 bases and the V segment lost 4 bases, leaving 4 bases of the junction unmatched. The germline CDR1 and CDR2 sequences are KGHDR and SFDVKD. In DNA form, the CDR3 reads TGTGCCACCAGTGACGGACAGGGGGTCCCCGGGGAGCTGTTTTTT. Protein product: CATSDGQGVPGELFF.

The chain employs TRBV27 and TRBJ2-5, with D possibly TRBD2 on 6 matching bases. The germline V and J ends were trimmed by 4 bases and 2 bases, with 17 bases remaining between them. CDR1 and CDR2 from the germline V gene are MNHEY and SMNVEV (reference sequence). The CDR3 loop spans 16 amino acids. The CDR3 sequence is CASSSPTSRAQETQYF. The CDR3 DNA reads TGTGCCAGCAGTTCCCCGACTAGTAGGGCTCAAGAGACCCAGTACTTC.

The chain links TRBV6-4 to TRBJ2-1, with 7 bases aligning to TRBD2. This CDR3 is built from 15 residues. CDR1 and CDR2 (germline): MRHNA, SNTAGT. After removal of 3 bases from V and 2 bases from J, the junction contained 4 bases not matched to a gene. The CDR3 here is CASSEQSGTYNEQFF. CDR3 nucleotide sequence: TGTGCCAGCAGTGAACAGAGCGGGACCTACAATGAGCAGTTCTTC.

The chain uses TRBV7-9 and TRBJ1-4; TRBD1 might be the D (6 bases). This CDR3 contains 16 residues. With 5 bases removed from V and 1 base from J, the gap between germline ends came to 14 bases. CDR1 SEHNR and CDR2 FQNEAQ come from the germline V gene (reference sequence). The CDR3 DNA is TGTGCCAGCAGCAGAGGCTTCAGGGGAACTAATGAAAAACTGTTTTTT. Residues: CASSRGFRGTNEKLFF.

The chain combines TRBV5-1 with TRBJ2-1; the match to TRBD2 covers 10 bases. This CDR3 spans 16 amino acids. J was trimmed by 9 bases and V by 4 bases; bases with no gene match: 13. Germline CDR1 SGHRS, CDR2 YFSETQ. The CDR3 bases are TGCGCCAGCAGCCCAACGGCCACTAGCGGGATAGGTGAGCAGTTCTTC. Translation gives CASSPTATSGIGEQFF.

The chain uses TRBV18 and TRBJ2-1; TRBD1 is a possible D gene (5 bases). Germline V gene sequence: CDR1 KGHSH, CDR2 LQKENI. Trimming removed 1 base at V and 0 bases at J, with 13 bases between. CDR3 size: 17 residues. CDR3 loop: CASSPLPRQSSYNEQFF. CDR3 nucleotides: TGTGCCAGCTCACCACTTCCTCGACAGAGCTCCTACAATGAGCAGTTCTTC. Supplemented by reference TRBV18 and TRBJ2-1, the full variable domain reads NAGVMQNPRHLVRRRGQEARLRCSPMKGHSHVYWYRQLPEEGLKFMVYLQKENIIDESGMPKERFSAEFPKEGPSILRIQQVVRGDSAAYFCASSPLPRQSSYNEQFFGPGTRLTVL.

V usage is TRBV7-2 and J usage is TRBJ1-6; possibly TRBD1 for D (5 bases). CDR3 size: 15 residues. Per germline, CDR1 SGHTA and CDR2 FQGNSA. V lost 1 base to trimming and J lost 7 bases, with 11 bases between them. CDR3 coding DNA: TGTGCCAGCAGCTTAGGGCAGGGCCGAAATTCACCCCTCCACTTT. Its protein is CASSLGQGRNSPLHF.

The chain is built from TRBV9 and TRBJ2-5; D uncertain. Trimming removed 0 bases from V and 0 bases from J, with 6 bases in between. The CDR3 loop spans 14 amino acids. CDR1 is SGDLS, CDR2 YYNGEE, per germline. The CDR3 protein is CASSVGNYQETQYF. DNA for the CDR3: TGTGCCAGCAGCGTAGGGAATTACCAAGAGACCCAGTACTTC.

This clone was detected only once. The chain carries TRBV12-5 and TRBJ1-2, with D perhaps TRBD1 (5 bases). The V gene lost 0 bases and the J gene lost 1 base, with 9 bases spanning the gap. The CDR3 contains 15 residues. Looked up from germline, CDR1 is LGHNT and CDR2 is FRNRAP. The CDR3, as DNA: TGTGCTAGTGGTTTGGTACCAGGGTTTAACTATGGCTACACCTTC. As protein: CASGLVPGFNYGYTF.

This rearrangement joins TRBV10-1 to TRBJ1-3, with a weak D call TRBD1 (5 bases). CDR3 size: 18 residues. Trimming took off 5 bases at V and 3 bases at J, with 23 bases between the two ends. The V gene's germline CDR1 is WNHNN and CDR2 SYGVQD (reference sequence). The CDR3 protein is CASSNSGPAGRDGNTIYF. CDR3 coding DNA: TGCGCCAGCAGTAATTCGGGACCCGCCGGCCGAGATGGAAACACCATATATTTT.

The chain is built from TRBV7-2 and TRBJ1-6, with D unclear. The ends were cut back, 4 bases at V and 3 bases at J, with 13 bases in the middle. The CDR3 runs to 16 residues. The germline gives CDR1 SGHTA, CDR2 FQGNSA. The CDR3 loop is CASSSKRRFYNSPLHF. The CDR3 coding sequence is TGTGCCAGCAGCTCCAAGAGACGGTTCTATAATTCACCCCTCCACTTT.

The chain has TRBV28 and TRBJ2-2; 8 positions match TRBD1. V trimming: 8 bases; J trimming: 7 bases; junction bases outside the gene matches: 12. Per the germline V gene, CDR1 is MDHEN and CDR2 is SYDVKM. The CDR3 consists of 15 residues. Written as DNA, the CDR3 is TGTGCCAGCGGGCAGTCGACAGGGGTTGGCGGGGAGCTGTTTTTT. The encoded protein is CASGQSTGVGGELFF.

This chain joins TRBV28 and TRBJ2-5, with a weak D call TRBD1 (6 bases). V was clipped by 7 bases and J by 1 base, with 16 bases between them. There are 15 residues in the CDR3. The V gene's germline CDR1 is MDHEN and CDR2 SYDVKM. The CDR3 DNA sequence: TGTGCCAGCACCGCCGGGGACATCATCCAAGAGACCCAGTACTTC. This codes for CASTAGDIIQETQYF.

The rearrangement links TRBV7-2 to TRBJ1-2; 8 nucleotides match TRBD1. This CDR3 contains 13 residues. The germline V gene encodes CDR1 SGHTA and CDR2 FQGNSA. The J segment lost 4 bases and the V segment lost 6 bases, leaving 4 bases of the junction unmatched. CDR3 protein: CASRPGGAYGYTF. The CDR3, as DNA: TGTGCCAGCAGGCCAGGGGGCGCCTATGGCTACACCTTC.

The chain combines TRBV9 with TRBJ1-3; D unclear. Germline V gives CDR1 SGDLS, CDR2 YYNGEE. The CDR3 covers 14 residues. V lost 3 bases and J 4 bases, leaving 11 bases between the germline ends. CDR3 nucleotide sequence: TGTGCCAGCAGCGCATCGGGTAGGGGAAACACCATATATTTT. This translates into CASSASGRGNTIYF.

This clone was recorded once. The V gene is TRBV28, the J gene TRBJ2-7; D gene uncertain. V lost 10 bases, J lost 6 bases, and 16 bases lay in between. Per the germline V gene, CDR1 is MDHEN and CDR2 is SYDVKM. This CDR3 is built from 12 residues. CDR3 in amino acids: CATQSGPLEQYF. As DNA, the CDR3 is TGTGCCACTCAGTCAGGTCCGCTCGAGCAGTACTTC.

The chain couples TRBV19 to TRBJ2-4, with 8 nucleotides matching TRBD2. V shed 8 bases and J 6 bases; nucleotides not matched to a gene: 12. This CDR3 comprises 15 residues. Germline values: CDR1 LNHDA, CDR2 SQIVND (reference sequence). The CDR3 region is CASDLRGDGRNIQYF. Written as DNA, the CDR3 is TGTGCCAGTGATCTGCGGGGGGACGGACGAAACATTCAGTACTTC.

The rearrangement links TRBV7-3 to TRBJ1-2, with unresolved D. The CDR3 totals 12 residues. V lost 5 bases, J lost 5 bases, and 9 bases lay in between. Looked up from germline, CDR1 is SGHTA and CDR2 is FQGTGA. The CDR3 region is CASSLLGYGYTF. For the CDR3, the DNA is TGTGCCAGCAGCCTGCTTGGGTATGGCTACACCTTC.

The V and J genes are TRBV29-1 and TRBJ1-2, with D unclear. Germline V gives CDR1 SQVTM, CDR2 ANQGSEA. Trimming took 6 bases from V and 8 from J, leaving 13 bases between them. This CDR3 contains 11 residues. CDR3 coding DNA: TGCAGCGTCGCTCAATCCAGGGGCTACACCTTC. Translation: CSVAQSRGYTF.